This T cell receptor (beta chain) came from a study of shared clonotypes between healthy human individuals (TCRdb year 2020). General notes on the study: The cohort included a few men and a couple of women between 18 and 49 years of age. To estimate repertoire size and how much clonotypes are shared between individuals, the study performed deep sequencing of blood TCR repertoires from roughly five healthy adults. To increase sequencing depth and limit assay-specific biases, TCR repertoire library preparation and sequencing were carried out by different laboratories using diverse techniques. Per donor, leukapheresis produced somewhere between about 0.9 and 9 billion PBMCs. Broad study findings and their caveats: Pairwise subsampling led to the expectation that sequencing depth would affect the degree of clonotype sharing among donors. Sampling was limited to blood, and TCR repertoires in tissue likely differ from TCR repertoires in blood. The genetic and exposure-history diversity represented was limited by the small number of donors.

As for this clone: Which antigen it targets is not known. The sample holds no much larger clone one base away, and base qualities are not on file.

Using the deep immunoSEQ assay, multiplex PCR amplified TCR CDR3 regions from genomic DNA. For each cell subset, the extracted genomic DNA was distributed evenly across all wells of several immunoSEQ 96-well plates, and each plate served as one replicate. For unsorted PBMC, roughly 330 ng genomic DNA, equal to 25,000 to 35,000 T cell genomes, was loaded into each replicate PCR. Ten immunoSEQ deep assay plates were used to sequence the unsorted PBMC genomic DNA. Purified libraries were quantified with a Qubit 3.0 fluorometer, sized on a Bioanalyzer 2100, and re-quantified with the KAPA Library Quantification kit. Each immunoSEQ 96-well plate was sequenced on its own single-read 150-cycle Illumina NextSeq 550 flow cell. Regarding the original processing steps: Because the immunoSEQ output included only junctional sequences and no quality scores, the filtering could not be the same as the filtering used for full-length reads. Sequences were annotated with PyIR, a Python wrapper for IgBLAST v1.9, and V/J genes and CDR3 were assigned using IMGT germline references. Reads with weak V/J assignments (E-value above 1e-6), missing CDR3, stop codons, out-of-frame junctions, or ambiguous translated residues were removed. V3J clonotypes were defined by identical inferred V gene, J gene, and CDR3 amino acid sequence. To compute the percentage overlap between repertoires, the number of shared unique clonotypes was divided by the size of the smaller repertoire. RTK rarefaction, the Chao1 estimator, and Recon v2.1 estimates of unobserved clonotypes were used to assess repertoire richness. TCRdb holds this immuneACCESS table with in-frame rearrangements only. Some clones are missing; in checked studies, unresolved V genes explain under half, and the rest has no known cause. The V and J calls and clone size come from that table; D and trimming were worked out from the DNA. This sample has some 480,000 clones in its table, and 79% of those were observed once. The ten biggest clones cover roughly 12% of the sample.

The donors were healthy, HIV-negative adults with no recently reported acute infections or vaccinations. All donors were Caucasian adults living in Nashville, Tennessee, USA. For unsorted samples, tens of millions of PBMCs were counted, and genomic DNA was extracted using the QIAamp DNA Blood Mini kit. Blood was obtained by leukapheresis, after which PBMCs were separated by Ficoll-Histopaque density gradient centrifugation and cryopreserved in liquid nitrogen vapor phase. The germline V gene gives CDR1 as MDHEN and CDR2 as SYDVKM. Between the V and J ends, shortened by 4 bases and 1 base respectively, the junction contains 9 bases. Counted from cysteine to phenylalanine, this CDR3 has 14 amino acids. Only the CDR3 part of the read is kept: 42 bases, read in frame from the first base.

Here the chain combines TRBV28 and TRBJ2-3; the D gene is unclear. This clonotype was sampled from a woman in her 40s in good health. Some clones in this sample may be carry-over from other donors' samples. The sequencing sample was made of PBMCs. The DNA sequence follows: TGTGCCAGCAGTTCCCTTTTGGGCACAGATACGCAGTATTTT. The resulting protein is CASSSLLGTDTQYF.